Shown below are 21 T cell receptor beta chains from a single sample sequenced in a study of blood T cell repertoires in COVID-19. Method: immunoSEQ multiplex PCR; TCRdb's copy keeps in-frame clones and lacks some. The table includes about 180,000 clones, around 87% detected once. Sequenced sample: peripheral blood. The source of these receptors is a woman aged 70-85 years with COVID-19, enrolled during active disease.

This clone came up once. This rearrangement joins TRBV11-2 to TRBJ2-7; TRBD1 matches 10 bases. There are 15 residues in the CDR3. J lost 4 bases, V lost 1 base, and 4 bases had no gene match. Germline V lookup: CDR1 SGHAT, CDR2 FQNNGV. Here the CDR3 reads CASSLGTGGRYEQYF. The CDR3 DNA follows: TGTGCCAGCAGCTTAGGGACAGGGGGTAGGTACGAGCAGTACTTC.

The chain is built from TRBV27 and TRBJ2-7, with 8 bases fitting TRBD1. The CDR3 has 15 residues. Germline values: CDR1 MNHEY, CDR2 SMNVEV (reference sequence). Unmatched junction bases numbered 11, after V lost 5 bases and J lost 5 bases. In DNA form, the CDR3 reads TGTGCCAGCAGTAAGGACAGGGAAAGTAGGGACGAGCAGTACTTC. It is translated as CASSKDRESRDEQYF.

The V and J genes are TRBV28 and TRBJ2-7; 15 positions match TRBD2. This CDR3 has 13 amino acids. The V gene's germline CDR1 is MDHEN and CDR2 SYDVKM. The V gene end was trimmed by 8 bases and the J gene end by 9 bases; junction bases not matched to a gene: 5. CDR3 region: CASRTSGRAVQYF. The CDR3 bases are TGTGCCAGCCGGACTAGCGGGAGGGCTGTGCAGTACTTC. The variable domain in full, with the rest retrieved from reference TRBV28 and TRBJ2-7, is DVKVTQSSRYLVKRTGEKVFLECVQDMDHENMFWYRQDPGLGLRLIYFSYDVKMKEKGDIPEGYSVSREKKERFSLILESASTNQTSMYLCASRTSGRAVQYFGPGTRLTVT.

This clone has just one count. The chain recombines TRBV28 with TRBJ2-7; TRBD1 matches 11 bases. The CDR3 length is 14 residues. V was clipped by 6 bases and J by 6 bases; unmatched bases: 7. The germline V gene has CDR1 MDHEN and CDR2 SYDVKM. DNA for the CDR3: TGTGCCAGCAGCACCCCTGGGACAGGGGGCGAGCAGTACTTC. This codes for CASSTPGTGGEQYF.

The gene calls are TRBV7-9 and TRBJ2-3, with 9 bases fitting TRBD2. V trimming: 5 bases; J trimming: 6 bases; junction bases outside the gene matches: 12. This CDR3 comprises 16 residues. CDR1 SEHNR and CDR2 FQNEAQ come from the germline V gene (reference sequence). The CDR3 protein is CASSPSSREGRDTQYF. CDR3 in DNA: TGTGCCAGCAGCCCGTCGTCGCGGGAGGGTCGGGATACGCAGTATTTT.

This clone was found a few times. The chain uses TRBV6-5 and TRBJ1-2, with D possibly being TRBD1 (5 bases). This CDR3 is built from 14 residues. CDR1 and CDR2 (germline): MNHEY, SVGAGI. Trimming left V 6 bases short and J 4 bases short, with 15 bases between. CDR3 coding DNA: TGTGCCAGCAGCAAGGGGAGGGGTCCCTATGGCTACACCTTC. The encoded protein is CASSKGRGPYGYTF.

V and J are TRBV19 and TRBJ2-1; 7 nucleotides line up with TRBD1. Looked up from germline, CDR1 is LNHDA and CDR2 is SQIVND (reference sequence). The V gene end was trimmed by 3 bases and the J gene end by 3 bases; junction bases not matched to a gene: 5. CDR3 size: 15 residues. Here the CDR3 reads CASSMIQGIYNEQFF. The CDR3 nucleotides are TGTGCCAGTAGTATGATACAGGGGATCTACAATGAGCAGTTCTTC. Filled out from reference TRBV19 and TRBJ2-1, the complete variable domain reads DGGITQSPKYLFRKEGQNVTLSCEQNLNHDAMYWYRQDPGQGLRLIYYSQIVNDFQKGDIAEGYSVSREKKESFPLTVTSAQKNPTAFYLCASSMIQGIYNEQFFGPGTRLTVL.

This clone came up a few times. This chain joins TRBV27 and TRBJ1-2; D is undetermined. The germline CDR1 and CDR2 sequences are MNHEY and SMNVEV (reference sequence). The V and J ends lost 4 bases and 8 bases respectively, with 26 bases between them. The CDR3 sequence is 17 residues long. CDR3 nucleotide sequence: TGTGCCAGCAGTTCCCCGACGAGGGCAGGCCCGGGAGGGGGCTACACCTTC. The encoded protein is CASSSPTRAGPGGGYTF.

The chain uses TRBV14 and TRBJ2-1; 10 bases map to TRBD2. The germline V gene encodes CDR1 SGHDN and CDR2 FVKESK. CDR3 size: 13 residues. Trimming at V came to 5 bases and at J to 13 bases, leaving 8 bases not matched to a gene. The CDR3 DNA reads TGTGCCAGCAGCTCAAAAGCGGGAGGGCAACAGTTCTTC. Its translation is CASSSKAGGQQFF.

This chain uses TRBV30 with TRBJ2-7, with 7 nucleotides matching TRBD2. J gave up 2 bases and V 4 bases, and 8 bases lay outside the gene matches. Germline values: CDR1 GTSNPN, CDR2 SVGIG (reference sequence). The CDR3 is 14 amino acids. The DNA for the CDR3 is TGTGCCTGGATGAGTAGCGGGTTTACCTACGAGCAGTACTTC. Translation: CAWMSSGFTYEQYF.

The chain employs TRBV28 and TRBJ1-1; D remains ambiguous. V was clipped by 8 bases and J by 1 base, with 17 bases between them. Germline V gene sequence: CDR1 MDHEN, CDR2 SYDVKM. The CDR3 sequence is 15 residues long. The CDR3: CASLKRRLGNTEAFF. CDR3 nucleotides: TGTGCCAGCCTAAAGCGGCGGTTGGGGAACACTGAAGCTTTCTTT. Full variable domain (rest looked up from reference TRBV28 and TRBJ1-1): DVKVTQSSRYLVKRTGEKVFLECVQDMDHENMFWYRQDPGLGLRLIYFSYDVKMKEKGDIPEGYSVSREKKERFSLILESASTNQTSMYLCASLKRRLGNTEAFFGQGTRLTVV.

The chain couples TRBV6-5 to TRBJ2-2; D might be TRBD2 (5 bases). Germline loops: CDR1 MNHEY, CDR2 SVGAGI. There are 14 residues in the CDR3. The V end lost 8 bases, the J end lost 5 bases, and 15 bases lay between the germline ends. The CDR3 spells CASVFPGYTGELFF. In nucleotides, the CDR3 is TGTGCCAGCGTTTTTCCGGGATATACCGGGGAGCTGTTTTTT.

The V gene is TRBV19, the J gene TRBJ2-7; TRBD1 matches at 8 bases. The germline gives CDR1 LNHDA, CDR2 SQIVND (reference sequence). The J segment lost 3 bases and the V segment lost 7 bases, leaving 8 bases of the junction unmatched. CDR3 size: 14 residues. CDR3: CASTTPGQDYEQYF. CDR3 coding DNA: TGTGCCAGTACGACCCCGGGACAGGACTACGAGCAGTACTTC.

The CDR3 coding sequence is TGTGCCAGCAGCTTAGTATCGGGGGGGCTCGCTGGAAACACCATATATTTT. Protein sequence: CASSLVSGGLAGNTIYF. This chain links TRBV7-9 with TRBJ1-3; perhaps TRBD1 as D (6 bases). Germline V CDR1 and CDR2: SEHNR, FQNEAQ (reference sequence). CDR3 length: 17 amino acids. Trimming took off 1 base at V and 2 bases at J, with 15 bases between the two ends.

The chain recombines TRBV7-9 with TRBJ2-7; 7 bases align to TRBD1. The CDR3 extends over 17 amino acids. Trimming removed 1 base from V and 6 bases from J; junction bases left unmatched: 15. CDR1 is SEHNR, CDR2 FQNEAQ, per germline (reference sequence). The CDR3 loop is CASSLGIGTEVTLEQYF. The CDR3 DNA reads TGTGCCAGCAGCTTAGGGATTGGGACAGAAGTCACGCTCGAGCAGTACTTC.

This clone is a singleton in its sample. This chain uses TRBV27 with TRBJ1-5, with 11 bases lining up with TRBD1. J lost 4 bases, V lost 6 bases, and 2 bases had no gene match. The CDR3 is made up of 14 amino acids. The germline gives CDR1 MNHEY, CDR2 SMNVEV (reference sequence). The CDR3 region has the DNA TGTGCCAGCAGGGACAGGGGGCTTAATCAGCCCCAGCATTTT. It is translated as CASRDRGLNQPQHF.

The chain carries TRBV30 and TRBJ1-3; no firm D call. CDR3 length: 14 amino acids. In germline, CDR1 is GTSNPN, CDR2 SVGIG (reference sequence). Trimming shortened V by 1 base and J by 4 bases, and 11 bases separated the two germline ends. CDR3 protein: CAWSGRRSGNTIYF. In nucleotides, the CDR3 is TGTGCCTGGAGTGGACGGCGGTCCGGAAACACCATATATTTT.

This rearrangement joins TRBV28 to TRBJ2-1; 7 positions agree with TRBD1. This CDR3 region has 16 residues. Trimming took 6 bases from V and 0 from J; bases not matched to a gene: 8. CDR1 MDHEN and CDR2 SYDVKM come from the germline V gene. In nucleotides, the CDR3 is TGTGCCAGCAGCCACTCAGGGGGAAGCTCCTACAATGAGCAGTTCTTC. Translated: CASSHSGGSSYNEQFF.

The chain joins TRBV6-6 to TRBJ2-1; D is ambiguous. From germline, CDR1 is MNHNY and CDR2 SVGAGI (reference sequence). The V end lost 4 bases, the J end lost 8 bases, and 6 bases lay between the germline ends. The CDR3 consists of 11 residues. CDR3 sequence: CASSSGYEQFF. The CDR3 region has the DNA TGTGCCAGCAGTTCAGGATATGAGCAGTTCTTC.

CDR3 nucleotides: TGTGCCAGCAGCCAGCGGGGGGGCTCCTATAATTCACCCCTCCACTTT. Encoded protein: CASSQRGGSYNSPLHF. The chain combines TRBV3-1 (or the pseudogene TRBV3-2) with TRBJ1-6; D may be TRBD1 (5 bases). The V gene lost 3 bases and the J gene lost 0 bases, with 9 bases spanning the gap. The CDR3 is made up of 16 amino acids. Germline V gives CDR1 LGHDT, CDR2 YNNKEL (reference sequence).

This sequence joins TRBV27 and TRBJ2-7, with 14 positions matching TRBD2. The CDR3 has 15 amino acids. Germline-derived CDR1 and CDR2 are MNHEY and SMNVEV (reference sequence). V was clipped by 5 bases and J by 3 bases; unmatched bases: 3. As DNA, the CDR3 is TGTGCCAGCAGTGAAGGACTAGCGGGAGGCTACGAGCAGTACTTC. This sequence encodes CASSEGLAGGYEQYF.